These 8 T cell receptor beta chains share one sample of origin, sequenced in a study of T cells in Graves' hyperthyroidism and ophthalmopathy. RNA transcripts yielded amplified TCR beta CDR3 regions. First-round RT-PCR targeting the TCR CDR3 was performed with the HTBI primer set. TCRdb re-analysed the multiplex PCR reads in MiXCR, keeping a single row per CDR3 protein. The sample includes approximately 300,000 distinct CDR3 sequences, approximately 17% of them seen just once. The sequencing sample was made of blood. All receptors derive from a woman aged 55-70 years with Graves' ophthalmopathy.

This clonotype was counted ten times or more. This chain connects TRBV5-1 to TRBJ1-2; TRBD1 is a possible D gene (6 bases). Germline V gene data show CDR1 as SGHRS and CDR2 as YFSETQ. The CDR3 is made up of 12 amino acids. Trimming took off 3 bases at V and 9 bases at J, with 12 bases between the two ends. CDR3 amino acids: CASSYDRSSYTF. The DNA for the CDR3 is TGCGCCAGCAGCTACGACAGGTCCAGCTACACCTTC.

This clonotype occurred many times. This sequence joins TRBV3-1 and TRBJ2-7; a weak D match, TRBD2 (6 bases). The length of the CDR3 is 15 residues. Per the germline V gene, CDR1 is LGHDT and CDR2 is YNNKEL (reference sequence). Trimming stripped 6 bases from V and 0 bases from J, with 15 bases between. The CDR3 DNA is TGTGCCAGCAGGGCCGGGACTGCGAGCTCCTACGAGCAGTACTTC. Protein: CASRAGTASSYEQYF.

This clonotype was seen repeatedly, ten times or more. The rearrangement links TRBV4-3 to TRBJ1-5; perhaps TRBD1 as D (6 bases). The CDR3 loop spans 15 amino acids. V was clipped by 0 bases and J by 5 bases, with 11 bases between them. The germline gives CDR1 LGHNA, CDR2 YSLEER. CDR3 in amino acids: CASSQDGGGDQPQHF. The CDR3 DNA is TGCGCCAGCAGCCAAGACGGGGGCGGGGATCAGCCCCAGCATTTT.

The rearrangement links TRBV4-3 to TRBJ1-2, with TRBD1 matching over 7 bases. There are 15 residues in the CDR3. CDR1 and CDR2 (germline): LGHNA, YSLEER. V lost 1 base and J lost 5; bases outside the gene matches: 7. CDR3 amino acids: CASSQAGGGPYGYTF. The CDR3 DNA follows: TGCGCCAGCAGCCAAGCAGGGGGGGGCCCTTATGGCTACACCTTC.

As to this clonotype: This may be a read error, as it is one base from a much larger clone. The CDR3 coding sequence is TGCGCCAGCAAATCGTCGGTGAGGAACACTGAAGCTTTCTTT. It encodes CASKSSVRNTEAFF. V and J are TRBV5-1 and TRBJ1-1, with D unclear. Trimming took off 6 bases at V and 1 base at J, with 13 bases between the two ends. Germline CDR1 is SGHRS and CDR2 is YFSETQ. The CDR3 length is 14 residues. Complete variable domain (other parts from reference TRBV5-1 and TRBJ1-1): KAGVTQTPRYLIKTRGQQVTLSCSPISGHRSVSWYQQTPGQGLQFLFEYFSETQRNKGNFPGRFSGRQFSNSRSEMNVSTLELGDSALYLCASKSSVRNTEAFFGQGTRLTVV.

This clonotype was seen repeatedly, ten times or more. J is TRBJ1-2 and V is TRBV7-9; 9 positions match TRBD1. Trimming took 5 bases from V and 4 from J; bases not matched to a gene: 2. The germline V gene encodes CDR1 SEHNR and CDR2 FQNEAQ (reference sequence). The CDR3 sequence is 13 residues long. CDR3 sequence: CASSGTGLYGYTF. CDR3 nucleotides: TGTGCCAGCAGCGGGACAGGGCTCTATGGCTACACCTTC.

As regards this clonotype: This sequence may be a read error, since a much larger clone differs from it by one base. The V and J genes are TRBV9 and TRBJ2-3, with 10 bases matching TRBD2. V shed 0 bases, J shed 1 base, and the junction held 5 bases outside the gene matches. The germline V gene has CDR1 SGDLS and CDR2 YYNGEE. The CDR3 has 17 amino acids. CDR3 in DNA: TGTGCCAGCAGCGTAGCTAGCGGGGGAGGGGGCACAGATACGCAGTATTTT. Its protein is CASSVASGGGGTDTQYF.

This clonotype was seen a handful of times. The rearrangement links TRBV20-1 to TRBJ2-2, with D possibly being TRBD1 or TRBD2 (5 bases each). The germline gives CDR1 DFQATT, CDR2 SNEGSKA (reference sequence). The CDR3 spans 16 residues. V was cut by 5 bases and J by 5 bases, with 21 bases left in between. The CDR3 DNA is TGCAGTGCTCGAAAAGAGGGGACGTCGTGGACCGGGGAGCTGTTTTTT. As protein: CSARKEGTSWTGELFF.